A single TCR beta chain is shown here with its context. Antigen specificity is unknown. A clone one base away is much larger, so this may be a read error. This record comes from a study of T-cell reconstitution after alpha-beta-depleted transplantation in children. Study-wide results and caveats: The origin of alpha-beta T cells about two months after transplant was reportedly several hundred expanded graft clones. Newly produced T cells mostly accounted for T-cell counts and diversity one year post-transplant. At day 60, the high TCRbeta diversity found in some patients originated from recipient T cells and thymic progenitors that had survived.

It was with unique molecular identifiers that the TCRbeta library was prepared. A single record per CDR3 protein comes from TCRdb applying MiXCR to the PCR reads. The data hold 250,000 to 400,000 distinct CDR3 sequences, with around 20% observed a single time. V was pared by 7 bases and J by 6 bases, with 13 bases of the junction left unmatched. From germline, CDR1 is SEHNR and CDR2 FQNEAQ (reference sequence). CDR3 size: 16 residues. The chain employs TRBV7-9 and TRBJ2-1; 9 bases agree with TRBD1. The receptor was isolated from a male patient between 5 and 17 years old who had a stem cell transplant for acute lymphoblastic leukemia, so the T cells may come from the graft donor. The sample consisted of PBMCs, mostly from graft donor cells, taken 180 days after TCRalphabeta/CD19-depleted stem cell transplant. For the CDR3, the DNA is TGTGCCAGCACCTTTTTGACAGGGGGGACTATCAATGAGCAGTTCTTC. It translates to CASTFLTGGTINEQFF.